The clone carrying this TCR beta chain was detected ten times or more. Antigen: not known. Quantitative 5'-RACE with molecular barcodes was used to make the TCR beta libraries. TCRdb processed the 5' RACE reads anew with MiXCR; each CDR3 protein has one entry. The data show 750,000 to 850,000 distinct CDR3 sequences, 10% to 15% seen once. The sample originates from a study of CD8 T cells in ankylosing spondylitis. Study-wide findings and caveats: The authors found the disease-linked clones to be CD8+ and relatively rare in peripheral blood. Seemingly distinctive of ankylosing spondylitis blood was a TCR beta motif formed by eight highly homologous variants. In reactive arthritis synovial fluid and blood, some motif variants had been reported before.

The CDR3 consists of 16 residues. Germline V lookup: CDR1 DFQATT, CDR2 SNEGSKA (reference sequence). With 3 bases removed from V and 0 bases from J, the gap between germline ends came to 14 bases. The clonotype comes from a male donor with ankylosing spondylitis. The specimen sequenced was blood, either unsorted or a sorted T cell fraction (not recorded which). The chain uses TRBV20-1 and TRBJ2-2; D might be TRBD1 (6 bases). The CDR3 region is CSARKRGFANTGELFF. The CDR3 bases are TGCAGTGCTAGGAAAAGGGGGTTCGCGAACACCGGGGAGCTGTTTTTT.